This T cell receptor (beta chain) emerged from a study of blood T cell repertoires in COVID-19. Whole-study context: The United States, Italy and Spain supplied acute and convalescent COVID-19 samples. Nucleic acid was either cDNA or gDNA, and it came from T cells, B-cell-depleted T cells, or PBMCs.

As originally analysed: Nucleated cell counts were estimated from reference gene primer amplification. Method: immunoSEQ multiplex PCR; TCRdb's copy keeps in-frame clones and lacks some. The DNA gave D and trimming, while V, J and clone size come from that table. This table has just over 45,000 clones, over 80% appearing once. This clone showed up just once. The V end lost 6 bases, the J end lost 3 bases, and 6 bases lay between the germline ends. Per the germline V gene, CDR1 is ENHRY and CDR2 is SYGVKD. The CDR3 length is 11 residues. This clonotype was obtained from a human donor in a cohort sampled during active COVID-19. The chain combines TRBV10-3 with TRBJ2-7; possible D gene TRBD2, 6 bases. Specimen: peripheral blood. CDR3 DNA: TGTGCCATCAGCGGGGGCTACGAGCAGTACTTC. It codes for CAISGGYEQYF.